A selection of T cell receptor beta chains follows, all from one sample in a study of CD8 T cells in Susac syndrome. MiXCR, run by TCRdb on the immunoSEQ multiplex PCR reads, gives a single entry per CDR3 protein. This sample has about 210,000 distinct CDR3 sequences, with approximately 94% found just once. The sequenced material came from CD4+ T cells from PBMCs. The origin of the receptors is a human donor with Susac syndrome. Each CDR3 is given with its conserved first and last residue. Each record gives: J gene, V gene, D gene, clone size, CDR3 DNA, CDR3 protein. The D gene is left open where the match is weak. Rows give clone size only sometimes, using once, few, many, or a class for an expanded clone.

>TRBJ1-5|TRBV12-3/TRBV12-4|.|.
TGTGCCAGTAACAGGGATGGGGGTCAGCCCCAGCATTTT
CASNRDGGQPQHF
>TRBJ1-1|TRBV28|TRBD1|once
TGTGCCAGCGAGAGACAGGGGGGAGAGAACACTGAAGCTTTCTTT
CASERQGGENTEAFF
>TRBJ2-7|TRBV3-1|.|.
TGTGCCAGCAGCCAAGAGGGACTCATCTACGAGCAGTACTTC
CASSQEGLIYEQYF
>TRBJ2-1|TRBV15|TRBD1|.
TGTGCCACCGGCGCAAACAGGGGAGATCAGCAGTTCTTC
CATGANRGDQQFF
>TRBJ2-2|TRBV28|.|.
TGTGCCAGCTCCCGGGGGAGCTACGCCGGGGAGCTGTTTTTT
CASSRGSYAGELFF
>TRBJ2-5|TRBV10-3|.|.
TGTGCCATCAGTGAAGGGATGGGAGAGACCCAGTACTTC
CAISEGMGETQYF
>TRBJ2-2|TRBV4-3|TRBD2|.
TGCGCCAGCAGCCATGCTCTAGCGGGGGGCTTTAACACCGGGGAGCTGTTTTTT
CASSHALAGGFNTGELFF
>TRBJ1-2|TRBV10-3|TRBD1|.
TGTGCCATCAGGCGGGACAGAGCTAACTATGGCTACACCTTC
CAIRRDRANYGYTF
>TRBJ2-5|TRBV29-1|TRBD1|.
TGCAGCGGAGGGACAGGGCAAGAGACCCAGTACTTC
CSGGTGQETQYF
>TRBJ2-1|TRBV19|TRBD2|.
TGTGCCAGTACCCCCCTGGGAGGGGACCGGTACAATGAGCAGTTCTTC
CASTPLGGDRYNEQFF
>TRBJ2-7|TRBV20-1|TRBD1|.
TGCAGTGCGGCCGTAATTGACAGGGGGTACTACGAGCAGTACTTC
CSAAVIDRGYYEQYF
>TRBJ1-1|TRBV9|.|.
TGTGCCAGCAGCGTAGGGGAAAACACTGAAGCTTTCTTT
CASSVGENTEAFF
>TRBJ1-2|TRBV7-3|.|.
TGTGCCAGCAGCTTAACTCCGCGGGACATCTATGGCTACACCTTC
CASSLTPRDIYGYTF
>TRBJ1-2|TRBV2|.|.
TGTGCCAGCCATAGACTGGGCGGTGGCTACACCTTC
CASHRLGGGYTF
>TRBJ1-2|TRBV12-3/TRBV12-4|.|.
TGTGCCAGCACCCCCCGGCTAGCTAACTATGGCTACACCTTC
CASTPRLANYGYTF
>TRBJ2-1|TRBV6-2/TRBV6-3|TRBD2|.
TGTGCCAGCAGTCGGGGACTAGGCCCTACATCCGATGAGCAGTTCTTC
CASSRGLGPTSDEQFF
>TRBJ2-1|TRBV20-1|.|.
TGCAGTGCTGGAGAAGAGGTGGGCAGCAACAATGAGCAGTTCTTC
CSAGEEVGSNNEQFF
>TRBJ2-7|TRBV29-1|TRBD1|.
TGCAGCGTTGGGACAGGGGTTCCCCCTCTCGACGAGCAGTACTTC
CSVGTGVPPLDEQYF
>TRBJ2-1|TRBV5-1|.|.
TGCGCCAGCAGGTTACTAGACAATGAGCAGTTCTTC
CASRLLDNEQFF
>TRBJ1-5|TRBV30|.|.
TGTGCCTGGAGTGTACCATGGGCTCAGCCCCAGCATTTT
CAWSVPWAQPQHF
>TRBJ2-5|TRBV4-3|.|.
TGCGCCAGCAGCCAAGACCCAGCTAGCGCAGAGACCCAGTACTTC
CASSQDPASAETQYF
>TRBJ2-2|TRBV7-9|TRBD1|.
TGTGCCAGCAGCGTTCTGACAGGGGCCGGGGAGCTGTTTTTT
CASSVLTGAGELFF
>TRBJ1-1|TRBV20-1|.|.
TGCAGCTACCGCGCGGGCACTGAAGCTTTCTTT
CSYRAGTEAFF
>TRBJ2-5|TRBV5-1|.|.
TGCGCCAGCAGCTTGGGTTCTCGACGATTGGGACAAGAGACCCAGTACTTC
CASSLGSRRLGQETQYF
>TRBJ2-3|TRBV29-1|TRBD1|.
TGCAGCGCGCGACAGGGACAAAGCACAGATACGCAGTATTTT
CSARQGQSTDTQYF
>TRBJ2-7|TRBV30|.|.
TGTGCCTGGAGTGTAGGGGGGATCTCCTACAAGCAGTACTTC
CAWSVGGISYKQYF
>TRBJ1-6|TRBV3-1|.|once
TGTGCCAGCAGCCAAGATGGGGGGAATTCACCCCTCCACTTT
CASSQDGGNSPLHF
>TRBJ2-7|TRBV19|TRBD1|once
TGTGCCAGTAGTCAGGACAGGACCAGGGGAGAGCAGTACTTC
CASSQDRTRGEQYF
>TRBJ1-1|TRBV6-5|TRBD1|.
TGTGCCAGCAGTTACGCCCCCCAGGGGGCTACTGAAGCTTTCTTT
CASSYAPQGATEAFF
>TRBJ2-3|TRBV4-1|.|few
TGCGCCAGCAGCCAAGTTCGGGGTACAGATACGCAGTATTTT
CASSQVRGTDTQYF
>TRBJ2-3|TRBV30|TRBD2|once
TGTGCCTGGAGCGAAGCTAGCGGGAGTAAGGATACGCAGTATTTT
CAWSEASGSKDTQYF
>TRBJ2-7|TRBV29-1|.|.
TGCAGCTTTTCGACGGGCTCCTACGAGCAGTACTTC
CSFSTGSYEQYF
>TRBJ2-2|TRBV9|TRBD1|.
TGTGCCAGCAGCGCGACAGGGCAGGACACCGGGGAGCTGTTTTTT
CASSATGQDTGELFF
>TRBJ2-7|TRBV19|.|.
TGTGCCAGTAGTATAGGGGACGCTAAGGGCTACGAGCAGTACTTC
CASSIGDAKGYEQYF
>TRBJ1-2|TRBV5-1|.|.
TGCGCCAGCAGCCCCACCGGGGAGGGGATCCCCAATGGCTACACCTTC
CASSPTGEGIPNGYTF
>TRBJ2-7|TRBV27|TRBD1|.
TGTGCCAGCAGACAGGGGAGTGCCTCTTACGAGCAGTACTTC
CASRQGSASYEQYF